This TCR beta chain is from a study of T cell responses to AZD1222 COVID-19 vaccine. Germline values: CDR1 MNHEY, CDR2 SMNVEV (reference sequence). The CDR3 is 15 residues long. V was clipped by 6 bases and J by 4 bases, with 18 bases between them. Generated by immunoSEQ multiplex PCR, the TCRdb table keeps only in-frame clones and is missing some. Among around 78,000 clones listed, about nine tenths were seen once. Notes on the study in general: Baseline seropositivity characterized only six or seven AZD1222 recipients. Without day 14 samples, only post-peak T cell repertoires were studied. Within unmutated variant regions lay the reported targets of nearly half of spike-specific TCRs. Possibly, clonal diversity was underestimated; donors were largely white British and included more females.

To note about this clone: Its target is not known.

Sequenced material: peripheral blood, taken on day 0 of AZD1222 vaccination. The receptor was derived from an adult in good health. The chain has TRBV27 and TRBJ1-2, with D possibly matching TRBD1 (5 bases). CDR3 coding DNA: TGTGCCAGCAGCTCGTCTCAGGGTCAGAGCTATGGCTACACCTTC. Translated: CASSSSQGQSYGYTF.